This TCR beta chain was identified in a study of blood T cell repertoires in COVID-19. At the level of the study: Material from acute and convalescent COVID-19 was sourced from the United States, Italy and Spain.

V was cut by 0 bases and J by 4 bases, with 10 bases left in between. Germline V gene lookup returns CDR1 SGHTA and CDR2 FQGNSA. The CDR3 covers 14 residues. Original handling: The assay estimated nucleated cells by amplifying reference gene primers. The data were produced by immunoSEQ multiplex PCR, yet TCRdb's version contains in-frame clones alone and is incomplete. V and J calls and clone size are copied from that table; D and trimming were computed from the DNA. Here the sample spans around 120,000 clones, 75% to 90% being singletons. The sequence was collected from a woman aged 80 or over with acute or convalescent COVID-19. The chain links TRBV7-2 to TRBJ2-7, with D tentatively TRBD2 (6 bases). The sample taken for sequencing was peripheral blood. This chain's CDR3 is CASSLAWGVYEQYF. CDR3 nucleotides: TGTGCCAGCAGCTTAGCGTGGGGGGTATACGAGCAGTACTTC.